This entry is about one T cell receptor (beta chain). The data belong to a study of T cell clones after liver transplantation. Study-wide background: In this trial, immunosuppression withdrawal was attempted within 2 years of liver transplant. Subjects received no induction therapy and standard immunosuppression until randomization at 12-24 months post-transplant. A pre-transplant mixed lymphocyte reaction with TCRbeta sequencing defined graft-donor-reactive clones followed in post-transplant blood.

Germline assignment: CDR1 MNHNS and CDR2 SASEGT. The V end lost 7 bases, the J end lost 8 bases, and 18 bases lay between the germline ends. The CDR3 spans 14 residues. The data were produced by immunoSEQ multiplex PCR, yet TCRdb's version contains in-frame clones alone and is incomplete. The data contain approximately 19,000 clones, more than 70% of them singletons. This clonotype was obtained from a human patient who received a liver transplant. Some T cells may originate from the graft donor. The V gene is TRBV6-1, the J gene TRBJ2-1; a possible D gene is TRBD1 (5 bases). Specimen: CD8+ T cells from blood, collected about 50 months after liver transplant. Here the CDR3 DNA reads TGTGCCAGCATTGTATCATCGTTAGGGGATGAGCAGTTCTTC. Its protein is CASIVSSLGDEQFF.